This TCR beta chain was sequenced during a study of T cells in narcolepsy. Libraries were prepared by immunoSEQ multiplex PCR; TCRdb keeps only in-frame clonotypes and omits some of them. This table holds about 35,000 clones, around 80% found once. This clone was seen a single time. Germline CDR1 GTSNPN, CDR2 SVGIG (reference sequence). The CDR3 is 12 residues long. V dropped 3 bases and J dropped 6 bases, with 12 bases sitting between them. The sequencing input was memory (CD45RA-) CD4+ T cells from blood. This clonotype originated in a human donor in good health. The V call is TRBV30, the J call TRBJ2-7; a possible D gene is TRBD2 (7 bases). CDR3 amino acids: CAWRGGGLEQYF. The CDR3, as DNA: TGTGCCTGGAGGGGAGGGGGGCTCGAGCAGTACTTC.